In this sample, the clone carrying this T cell receptor beta chain turned up a few times. The target antigen is unknown. Looked up from germline, CDR1 is SGHAT and CDR2 is FQNNGV. The CDR3 is 16 residues long. V lost 3 bases and J lost 5, with 19 bases in between. Unique molecular identifiers were attached to individual cDNA molecules. TCRdb fed the 5' RACE reads into MiXCR, producing one record per CDR3 protein. The sample yields more than 95,000 distinct CDR3 sequences, roughly 17% seen once. The data are from a study of early T cells in non-severe SARS-CoV-2 infection. Study details: RNA in bulk from unsorted whole blood was sequenced, and chains were unpaired. Points from the study as a whole: Anti-spike CD8 specificities were favored by VDJdb matching, whose results missed private and CD4 specificities.

The chain links TRBV11-2 to TRBJ2-5, with D maybe TRBD2 (5 bases). Specimen: whole blood. The sequence was collected from an adult who was a healthcare worker with PCR-confirmed SARS-CoV-2 infection or an uninfected control (not recorded which). CDR3 coding DNA: TGTGCCAGCAGCTTCTCCGCCCTAGCTTTGGGTGAGACCCAGTACTTC. This gives the protein CASSFSALALGETQYF.